This T cell receptor (beta chain) was captured in a study of blood T cell repertoires in COVID-19. Study-level background: Both acute and convalescent COVID-19 samples were obtained from the United States, Italy and Spain.

This clone has only one observation. This CDR3 region has 13 residues. V was pared by 3 bases and J by 3 bases, with 12 bases between. Germline loops: CDR1 DFQATT, CDR2 SNEGSKA (reference sequence). Original analysis: Amplification of reference gene primers was used by the study to estimate nucleated cell counts. Profiling relied on immunoSEQ multiplex PCR, and the TCRdb table lists in-frame clones only, not all of them. The D gene and trimming were derived from the DNA, and the V and J assignments and clone size from that table. The sample lists almost 300,000 clones, about 87% seen once, with over 1% in the top ten.

This sequence joins TRBV20-1 and TRBJ2-7; tentative D call: TRBD1 (6 bases). This clonotype was obtained from a man between 65 and 79 years old with acute or convalescent COVID-19. The sample comprised peripheral blood. The CDR3 is CSASRGSHYEQYF. The CDR3 nucleotides read TGCAGTGCTAGTAGGGGGAGTCACTACGAGCAGTACTTC.